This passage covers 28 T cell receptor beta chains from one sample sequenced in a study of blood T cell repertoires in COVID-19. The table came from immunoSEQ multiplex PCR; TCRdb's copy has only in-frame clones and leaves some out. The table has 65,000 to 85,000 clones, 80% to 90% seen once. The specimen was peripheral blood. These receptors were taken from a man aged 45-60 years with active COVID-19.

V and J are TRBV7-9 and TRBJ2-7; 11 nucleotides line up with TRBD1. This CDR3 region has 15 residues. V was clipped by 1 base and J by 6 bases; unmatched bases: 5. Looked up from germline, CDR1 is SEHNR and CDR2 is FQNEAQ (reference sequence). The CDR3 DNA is TGTGCCAGCAGCTTAGGCGGGACAGGGGGTGGCGAGCAGTACTTC. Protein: CASSLGGTGGGEQYF.

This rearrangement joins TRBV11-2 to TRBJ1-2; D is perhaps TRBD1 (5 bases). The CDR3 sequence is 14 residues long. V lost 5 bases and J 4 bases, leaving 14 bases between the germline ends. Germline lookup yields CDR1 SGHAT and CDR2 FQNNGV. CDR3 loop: CASSPLGAGYGYTF. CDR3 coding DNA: TGTGCCAGCAGCCCGCTTGGGGCCGGCTATGGCTACACCTTC.

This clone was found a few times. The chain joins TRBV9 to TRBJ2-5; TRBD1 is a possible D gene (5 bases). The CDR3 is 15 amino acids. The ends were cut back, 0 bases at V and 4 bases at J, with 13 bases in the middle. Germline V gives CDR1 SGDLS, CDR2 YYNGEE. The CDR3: CASSVDQGLGETQYF. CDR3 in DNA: TGTGCCAGCAGCGTAGACCAGGGCCTGGGAGAGACCCAGTACTTC.

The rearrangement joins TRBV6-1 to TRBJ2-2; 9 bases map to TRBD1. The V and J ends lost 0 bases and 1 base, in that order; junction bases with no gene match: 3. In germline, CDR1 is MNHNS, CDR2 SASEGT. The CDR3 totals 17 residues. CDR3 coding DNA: TGTGCCAGCAGTGAAGCGGTGGGACAGGGGAACACCGGGGAGCTGTTTTTT. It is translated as CASSEAVGQGNTGELFF.

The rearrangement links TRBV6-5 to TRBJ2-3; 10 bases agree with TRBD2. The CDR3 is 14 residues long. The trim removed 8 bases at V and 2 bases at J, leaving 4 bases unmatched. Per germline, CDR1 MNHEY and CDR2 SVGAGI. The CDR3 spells CASLSGGNTDTQYF. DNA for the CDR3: TGTGCCAGCCTTAGCGGGGGGAACACAGATACGCAGTATTTT.

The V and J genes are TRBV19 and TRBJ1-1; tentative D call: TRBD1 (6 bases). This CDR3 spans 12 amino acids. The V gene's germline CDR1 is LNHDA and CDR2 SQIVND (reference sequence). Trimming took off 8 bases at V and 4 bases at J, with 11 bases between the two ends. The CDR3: CASARGGTEAFF. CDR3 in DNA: TGTGCCAGTGCCAGGGGTGGCACTGAAGCTTTCTTT.

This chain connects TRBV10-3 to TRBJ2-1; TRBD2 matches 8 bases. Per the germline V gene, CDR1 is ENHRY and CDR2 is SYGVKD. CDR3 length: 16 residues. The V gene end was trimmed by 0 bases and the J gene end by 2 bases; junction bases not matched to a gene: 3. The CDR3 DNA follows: TGTGCCATCAGTGAGTCGGGGCGGGGGGCCTACAATGAGCAGTTCTTC. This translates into CAISESGRGAYNEQFF.

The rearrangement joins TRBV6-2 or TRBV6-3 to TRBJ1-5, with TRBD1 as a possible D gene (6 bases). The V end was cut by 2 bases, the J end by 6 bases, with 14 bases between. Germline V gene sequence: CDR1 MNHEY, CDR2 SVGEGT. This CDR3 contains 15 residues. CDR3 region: CASSYVSGAGQPQHF. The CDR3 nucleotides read TGTGCCAGCAGTTACGTTTCAGGGGCAGGTCAGCCCCAGCATTTT.

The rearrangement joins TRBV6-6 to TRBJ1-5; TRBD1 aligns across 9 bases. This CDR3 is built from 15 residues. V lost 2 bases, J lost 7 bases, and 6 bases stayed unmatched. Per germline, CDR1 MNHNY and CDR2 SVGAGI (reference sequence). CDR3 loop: CASSYLDRGGQPQHF. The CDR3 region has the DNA TGTGCCAGCAGTTACCTGGACAGGGGTGGCCAGCCCCAGCATTTT.

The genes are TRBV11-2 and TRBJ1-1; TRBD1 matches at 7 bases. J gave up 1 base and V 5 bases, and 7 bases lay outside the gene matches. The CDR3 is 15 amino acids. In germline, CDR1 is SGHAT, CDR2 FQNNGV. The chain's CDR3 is CASSDRRQGNTEAFF. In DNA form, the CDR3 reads TGTGCCAGCAGCGACCGGAGACAGGGGAACACTGAAGCTTTCTTT.

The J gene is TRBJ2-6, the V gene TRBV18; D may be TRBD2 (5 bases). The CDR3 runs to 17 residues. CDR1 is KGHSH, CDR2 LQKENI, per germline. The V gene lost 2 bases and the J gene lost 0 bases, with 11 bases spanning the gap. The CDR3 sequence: CASSPYAGNSGANVLTF. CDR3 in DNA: TGTGCCAGCTCACCATATGCCGGGAACTCTGGGGCCAACGTCCTGACTTTC.

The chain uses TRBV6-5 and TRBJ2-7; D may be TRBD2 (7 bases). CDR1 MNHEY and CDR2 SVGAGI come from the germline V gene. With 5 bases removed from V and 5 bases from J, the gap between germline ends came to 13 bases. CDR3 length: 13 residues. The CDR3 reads CASSRGGRNEQYF. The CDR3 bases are TGTGCCAGCAGTAGGGGGGGGCGGAACGAGCAGTACTTC.

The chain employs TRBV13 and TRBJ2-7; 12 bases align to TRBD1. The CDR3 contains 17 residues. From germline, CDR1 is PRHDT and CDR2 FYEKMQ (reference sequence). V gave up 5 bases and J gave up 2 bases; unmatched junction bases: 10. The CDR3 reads CASSRDRGRSHPYEQYF. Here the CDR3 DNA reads TGTGCCAGCAGCCGGGACAGGGGGCGATCACACCCCTACGAGCAGTACTTC.

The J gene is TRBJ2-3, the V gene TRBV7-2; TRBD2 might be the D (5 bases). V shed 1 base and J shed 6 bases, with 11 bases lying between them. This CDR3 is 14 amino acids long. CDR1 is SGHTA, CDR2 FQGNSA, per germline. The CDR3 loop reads CASSLDPRGDTQYF. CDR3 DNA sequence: TGTGCCAGCAGCTTAGATCCTCGAGGGGATACGCAGTATTTT. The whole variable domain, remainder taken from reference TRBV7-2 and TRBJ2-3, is GAGVSQSPSNKVTEKGKDVELRCDPISGHTALYWYRQSLGQGLEFLIYFQGNSAPDKSGLPSDRFSAERTGGSVSTLTIQRTQQEDSAVYLCASSLDPRGDTQYFGPGTRLTVL.

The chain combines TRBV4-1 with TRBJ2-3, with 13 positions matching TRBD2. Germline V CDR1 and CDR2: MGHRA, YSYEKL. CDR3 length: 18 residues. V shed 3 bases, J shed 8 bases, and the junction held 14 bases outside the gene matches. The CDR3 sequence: CASSHPLTSGGTGGTQYF. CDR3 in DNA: TGCGCCAGCAGCCATCCCTTGACTAGCGGGGGGACTGGAGGTACGCAGTATTTT.

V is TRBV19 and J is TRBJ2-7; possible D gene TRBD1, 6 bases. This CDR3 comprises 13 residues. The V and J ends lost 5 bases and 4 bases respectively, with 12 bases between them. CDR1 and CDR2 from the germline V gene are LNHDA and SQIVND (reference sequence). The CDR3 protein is CASSGQGSYEQYF. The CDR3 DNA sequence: TGTGCCAGTAGTGGCCAGGGGAGTTACGAGCAGTACTTC.

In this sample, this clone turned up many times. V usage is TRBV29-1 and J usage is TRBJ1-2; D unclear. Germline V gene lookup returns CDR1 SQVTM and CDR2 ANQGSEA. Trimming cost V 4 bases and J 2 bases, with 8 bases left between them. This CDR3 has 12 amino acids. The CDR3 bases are TGCAGCGTTGTTTGGCAGAACTATGGCTACACCTTC. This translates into CSVVWQNYGYTF.

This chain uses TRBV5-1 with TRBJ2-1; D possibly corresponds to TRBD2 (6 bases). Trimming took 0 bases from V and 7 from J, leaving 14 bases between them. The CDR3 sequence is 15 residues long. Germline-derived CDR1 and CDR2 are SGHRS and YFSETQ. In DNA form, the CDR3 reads TGCGCCAGCAGCTTGGACGGGAGAGGGGCAAATGAGCAGTTCTTC. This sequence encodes CASSLDGRGANEQFF.

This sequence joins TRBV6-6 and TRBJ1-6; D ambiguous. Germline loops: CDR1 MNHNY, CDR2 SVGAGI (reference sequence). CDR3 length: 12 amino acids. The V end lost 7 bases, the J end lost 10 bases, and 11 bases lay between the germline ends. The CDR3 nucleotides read TGTGCCAGCACCACGTCCGAGTCACCCCTCCACTTT. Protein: CASTTSESPLHF.

The chain's CDR3 is CASSTLAGDFQTQYF. The CDR3, as DNA: TGTGCCAGCAGCACCCTAGCGGGGGACTTCCAGACCCAGTACTTC. This chain connects TRBV7-2 to TRBJ2-5; 10 bases map to TRBD2. V lost 5 bases to trimming and J lost 6 bases; unmatched junction nucleotides: 9. The CDR3 length is 15 residues. Germline values: CDR1 SGHTA, CDR2 FQGNSA.

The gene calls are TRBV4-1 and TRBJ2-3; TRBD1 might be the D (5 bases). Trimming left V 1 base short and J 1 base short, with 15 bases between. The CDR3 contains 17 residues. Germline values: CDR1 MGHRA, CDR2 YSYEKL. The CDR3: CASSQGGSLPGTDTQYF. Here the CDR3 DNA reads TGCGCCAGCAGCCAAGGGGGCAGCCTTCCTGGCACAGATACGCAGTATTTT.

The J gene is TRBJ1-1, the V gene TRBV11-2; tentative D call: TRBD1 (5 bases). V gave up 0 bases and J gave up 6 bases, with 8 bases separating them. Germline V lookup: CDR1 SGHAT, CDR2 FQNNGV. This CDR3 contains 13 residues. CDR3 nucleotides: TGTGCCAGCAGCTTAGACAGGGAGGCTGAAGCTTTCTTT. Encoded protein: CASSLDREAEAFF.

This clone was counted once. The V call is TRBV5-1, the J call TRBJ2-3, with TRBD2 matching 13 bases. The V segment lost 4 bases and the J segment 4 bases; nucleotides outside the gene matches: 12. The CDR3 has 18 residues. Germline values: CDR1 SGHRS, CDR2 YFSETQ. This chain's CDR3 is CASSRGLAGLSGADTQYF. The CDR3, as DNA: TGCGCCAGCAGCCGGGGACTAGCGGGACTTTCGGGGGCAGATACGCAGTATTTT. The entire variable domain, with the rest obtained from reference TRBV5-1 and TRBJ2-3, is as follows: KAGVTQTPRYLIKTRGQQVTLSCSPISGHRSVSWYQQTPGQGLQFLFEYFSETQRNKGNFPGRFSGRQFSNSRSEMNVSTLELGDSALYLCASSRGLAGLSGADTQYFGPGTRLTVL.

The CDR3 nucleotides read TGCGCCAGCAGCCCAGCAGGACAGGGACTTCTTAGCAATCAGCCCCAGCATTTT. It codes for CASSPAGQGLLSNQPQHF. The rearrangement links TRBV4-1 to TRBJ1-5; 8 bases match TRBD1. V dropped 4 bases and J dropped 0; count of bases not matched to a gene: 11. The CDR3 extends over 18 amino acids. From germline, CDR1 is MGHRA and CDR2 YSYEKL.

In DNA, the CDR3 is TGTGCCAGCAGCTTAGGTCCAGGGCCCGGGGAGCTGTTTTTT. This codes for CASSLGPGPGELFF. J is TRBJ2-2 and V is TRBV7-7; a weak D match, TRBD1 (5 bases). Germline V gene lookup returns CDR1 SSHAT and CDR2 FNYEAQ (reference sequence). Trimming removed 1 base at V and 6 bases at J, with 9 bases between. The CDR3 is 14 residues long.

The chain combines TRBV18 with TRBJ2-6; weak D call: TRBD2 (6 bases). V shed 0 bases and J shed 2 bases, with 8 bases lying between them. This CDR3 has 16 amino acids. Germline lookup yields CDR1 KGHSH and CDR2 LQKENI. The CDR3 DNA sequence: TGTGCCAGCTCACCACCGGGGGGTACTGGGGCCAACGTCCTGACTTTC. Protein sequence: CASSPPGGTGANVLTF.

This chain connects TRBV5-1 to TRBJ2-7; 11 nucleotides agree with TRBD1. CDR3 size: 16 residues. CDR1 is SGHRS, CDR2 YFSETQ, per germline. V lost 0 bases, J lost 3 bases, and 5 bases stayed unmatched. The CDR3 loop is CASSLGWTGGLYEQYF. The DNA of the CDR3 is TGCGCCAGCAGCTTGGGATGGACAGGGGGCCTCTACGAGCAGTACTTC.

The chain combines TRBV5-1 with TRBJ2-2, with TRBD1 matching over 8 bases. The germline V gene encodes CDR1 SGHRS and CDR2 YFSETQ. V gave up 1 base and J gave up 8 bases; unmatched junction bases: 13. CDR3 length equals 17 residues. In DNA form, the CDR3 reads TGCGCCAGCAGCTTGCGAGGCGGACAGGGAAAGTTGGGGGAGCTGTTTTTT. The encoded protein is CASSLRGGQGKLGELFF. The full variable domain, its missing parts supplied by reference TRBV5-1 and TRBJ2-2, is KAGVTQTPRYLIKTRGQQVTLSCSPISGHRSVSWYQQTPGQGLQFLFEYFSETQRNKGNFPGRFSGRQFSNSRSEMNVSTLELGDSALYLCASSLRGGQGKLGELFFGEGSRLTVL.